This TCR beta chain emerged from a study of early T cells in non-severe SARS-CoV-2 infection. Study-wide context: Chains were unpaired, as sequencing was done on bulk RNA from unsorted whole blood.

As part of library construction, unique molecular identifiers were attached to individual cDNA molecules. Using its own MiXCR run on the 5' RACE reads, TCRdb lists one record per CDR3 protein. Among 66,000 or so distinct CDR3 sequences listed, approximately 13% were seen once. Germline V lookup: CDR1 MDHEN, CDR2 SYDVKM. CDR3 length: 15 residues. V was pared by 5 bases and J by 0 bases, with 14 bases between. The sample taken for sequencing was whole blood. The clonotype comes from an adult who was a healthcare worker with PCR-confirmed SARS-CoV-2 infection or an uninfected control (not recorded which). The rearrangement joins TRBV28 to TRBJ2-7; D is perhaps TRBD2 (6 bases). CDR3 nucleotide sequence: TGTGCCAGCAGTCCCGGGACTCTTAGCTCCTACGAGCAGTACTTC. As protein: CASSPGTLSSYEQYF.